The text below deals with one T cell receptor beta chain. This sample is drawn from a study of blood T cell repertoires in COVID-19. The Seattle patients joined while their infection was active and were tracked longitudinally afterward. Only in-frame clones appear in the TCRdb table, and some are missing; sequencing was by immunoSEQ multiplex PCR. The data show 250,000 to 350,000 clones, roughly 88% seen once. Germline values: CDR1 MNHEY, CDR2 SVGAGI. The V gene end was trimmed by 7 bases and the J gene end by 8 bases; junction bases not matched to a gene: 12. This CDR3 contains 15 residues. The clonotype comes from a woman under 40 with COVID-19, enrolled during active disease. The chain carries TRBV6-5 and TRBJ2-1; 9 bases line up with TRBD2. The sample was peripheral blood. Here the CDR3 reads CASTDTAGGIHEQFF. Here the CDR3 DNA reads TGTGCCAGCACCGATACTGCGGGAGGGATCCATGAGCAGTTCTTC.